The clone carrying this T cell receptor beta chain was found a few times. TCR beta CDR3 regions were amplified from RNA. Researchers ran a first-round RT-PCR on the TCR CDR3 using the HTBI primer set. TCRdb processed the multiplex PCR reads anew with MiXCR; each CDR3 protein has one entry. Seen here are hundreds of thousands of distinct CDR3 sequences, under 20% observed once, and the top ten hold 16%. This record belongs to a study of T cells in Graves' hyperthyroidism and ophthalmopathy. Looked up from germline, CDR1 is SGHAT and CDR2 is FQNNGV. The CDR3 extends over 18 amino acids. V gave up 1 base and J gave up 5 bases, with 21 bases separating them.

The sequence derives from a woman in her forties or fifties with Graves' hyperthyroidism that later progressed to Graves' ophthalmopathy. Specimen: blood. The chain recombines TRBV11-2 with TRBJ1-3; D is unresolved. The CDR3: CASSLASTRNPRRNTIYF. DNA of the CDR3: TGTGCCAGCAGCTTAGCCTCCACCCGGAACCCAAGGCGAAACACCATATATTTT.